One T cell receptor beta chain is described in this entry. Described time point: 2015-2016 season, pre-vaccination. Adults received seasonal inactivated influenza vaccine, with sorted blood CD4 subsets sequenced before and after. Germline V CDR1 and CDR2: SGHNT, YYREEE (reference sequence). Trimming removed 8 bases from V and 4 bases from J, with 21 bases in between. CDR3 length equals 16 residues. The sample is drawn from a study of follicular helper T cells after annual influenza vaccination. Assay: immunoSEQ multiplex PCR; the TCRdb copy retains only in-frame clones and omits some. The sample has some 14,000 clones, nearly 80% seen once.

Sequenced material: CXCR5- memory CD4+ T cells sorted from blood, taken on the day of influenza vaccination. The V and J genes are TRBV5-4 and TRBJ2-2, with a weak D call TRBD2 (6 bases). The source is an adult who received the influenza vaccine. CDR3 sequence: CASGIGGAHPTGELFF. The CDR3 DNA reads TGTGCCAGTGGAATCGGCGGGGCCCATCCCACCGGGGAGCTGTTTTTT.